These 9 T cell receptor beta chains were all obtained from the same sample, sequenced in a study of shared clonotypes between healthy human individuals. Assay used: immunoSEQ multiplex PCR; TCRdb lists only in-frame clones, some missing. The table records fewer than 600,000 clones, approximately 77% of them present only once. The sequenced sample was PBMCs. These receptors came from a woman between 40 and 55 years old in good health. Some clones in this sample may be carry-over from other donors' samples.

A note on this clone: Other DNA sequences in the same sample also yield this CDR3. This chain links TRBV28 with TRBJ1-4; D is possibly TRBD1 (5 bases). Trimming stripped 3 bases from V and 3 bases from J, with 8 bases between. Germline CDR1 is MDHEN and CDR2 is SYDVKM. This CDR3 has 14 residues. The CDR3 loop is CASSFRGANEKLFF. As DNA, the CDR3 is TGTGCCAGCAGTTTTAGGGGAGCTAATGAAAAACTGTTTTTT. Full variable domain (missing parts from reference TRBV28 and TRBJ1-4): DVKVTQSSRYLVKRTGEKVFLECVQDMDHENMFWYRQDPGLGLRLIYFSYDVKMKEKGDIPEGYSVSREKKERFSLILESASTNQTSMYLCASSFRGANEKLFFGSGTQLSVL.

The chain uses TRBV6-5 and TRBJ2-2, with D hard to call. The CDR3 is 11 residues long. Germline assignment: CDR1 MNHEY and CDR2 SVGAGI. The germline V and J ends were trimmed by 8 bases and 6 bases, with 7 bases remaining between them. This CDR3 reads CASGRSGELFF. Here the CDR3 DNA reads TGTGCCAGCGGCAGGTCCGGGGAGCTGTTTTTT.

V and J are TRBV28 and TRBJ1-1, with 7 bases identical to TRBD1. Trimming took 6 bases from V and 1 from J; bases not matched to a gene: 5. Germline CDR1 is MDHEN and CDR2 is SYDVKM. The CDR3 is 14 residues long. The CDR3 here is CASRTQGQNTEAFF. For the CDR3, the DNA is TGTGCCAGCAGGACACAGGGGCAGAACACTGAAGCTTTCTTT.

This clone has just a few counts. This chain's CDR3 is CASSPSQLSSYNEQFF. CDR3 coding DNA: TGTGCCAGCTCACCAAGTCAGCTTAGCTCCTACAATGAGCAGTTCTTC. The genes are TRBV18 and TRBJ2-1; D unclear. The CDR3 totals 16 residues. CDR1 is KGHSH, CDR2 LQKENI, per germline. V was shortened by 2 bases and J by 0 bases, with 11 bases between the two germline ends.

This clone was found a few times. This rearrangement joins TRBV9 to TRBJ1-1, with D hard to call. The CDR3 totals 14 residues. V gave up 4 bases and J gave up 4 bases, with 14 bases separating them. Germline V lookup: CDR1 SGDLS, CDR2 YYNGEE. CDR3 amino acids: CASSPHLVPTEAFF. CDR3 DNA sequence: TGTGCCAGCAGCCCCCACTTGGTCCCCACTGAAGCTTTCTTT.

V usage is TRBV5-1 and J usage is TRBJ1-1, with D possibly being TRBD1 (5 bases). Trimming stripped 0 bases from V and 4 bases from J, with 13 bases between. The germline V gene encodes CDR1 SGHRS and CDR2 YFSETQ. The CDR3 length is 15 residues. The CDR3: CASSLVGREGTEAFF. The CDR3 DNA reads as TGCGCCAGCAGCTTGGTTGGCAGGGAGGGCACTGAAGCTTTCTTT.

This chain uses TRBV27 with TRBJ2-4, with 11 bases that match TRBD2. V dropped 7 bases and J dropped 11; count of bases not matched to a gene: 7. CDR3 length equals 13 residues. Per the germline V gene, CDR1 is MNHEY and CDR2 is SMNVEV (reference sequence). CDR3 DNA sequence: TGTGCCAGCACCGGGACTAGCGGAGCCGTTCAGTACTTC. Translating gives CASTGTSGAVQYF.

The chain couples TRBV18 to TRBJ1-2, with 7 bases that match TRBD1. Germline values: CDR1 KGHSH, CDR2 LQKENI. The CDR3 is 15 residues long. J was trimmed by 5 bases and V by 2 bases; bases with no gene match: 8. The CDR3 reads CASSPETGSPYGYTF. CDR3 nucleotides: TGTGCCAGCTCACCAGAGACAGGGTCACCGTATGGCTACACCTTC.

J is TRBJ1-1 and V is TRBV28, with 7 bases matching TRBD1. Germline CDR1 and CDR2: MDHEN and SYDVKM. V was pared by 1 base and J by 0 bases, with 5 bases of the junction left unmatched. The CDR3 totals 16 residues. The DNA of the CDR3 is TGTGCCAGCAGTTTATTAGGGACAGATATGAACACTGAAGCTTTCTTT. Translation: CASSLLGTDMNTEAFF.